The 20 T cell receptor beta chains in this list originate from one sample, sequenced in a study of cytomegalovirus exposure and HLA in healthy donors. The PCR made use of 60 Vbeta and 13 Jbeta primers. The table came from immunoSEQ multiplex PCR; TCRdb's copy has only in-frame clones and leaves some out. Here the sample spans around 160,000 clones, about 75% being singletons. The source material was PBMCs. The receptors shown here come from a middle-aged man in good health and CMV-seropositive.

This rearrangement joins TRBV30 to TRBJ2-3; TRBD1 aligns across 7 bases. The CDR3 runs to 14 residues. V was pared by 6 bases and J by 1 base, with 7 bases of the junction left unmatched. CDR1 GTSNPN and CDR2 SVGIG come from the germline V gene (reference sequence). CDR3 DNA sequence: TGTGCCTGTGGGGCCACAGGGGGCACAGATACGCAGTATTTT. Protein product: CACGATGGTDTQYF. The full variable domain, with the rest looked up from reference TRBV30 and TRBJ2-3, is SQTIHQWPATLVQPVGSPLSLECTVEGTSNPNLYWYRQAAGRGLQLLFYSVGIGQISSEVPQNLSASRPQDRQFILSSKKLLLSDSGFYLCACGATGGTDTQYFGPGTRLTVL.

This chain's CDR3 is CASSFLSGMGEKLFF. CDR3 DNA: TGTGCCAGCAGTTTTTTATCAGGGATGGGGGAAAAACTGTTTTTT. This chain connects TRBV28 to TRBJ1-4, with D possibly matching TRBD1 (5 bases). CDR3 length: 15 residues. Looked up from germline, CDR1 is MDHEN and CDR2 is SYDVKM. Trimming removed 3 bases at V and 8 bases at J, with 16 bases between.

The rearrangement links TRBV7-2 to TRBJ2-7; TRBD2 aligns across 7 bases. CDR3 length: 15 residues. Germline V lookup: CDR1 SGHTA, CDR2 FQGNSA. Germline trimming cut 4 bases from V and 3 bases from J; bases unmatched to any gene: 9. The DNA for the CDR3 is TGTGCCAGCAGCTCTTTAGCGGGTCCCGGCTACGAGCAGTACTTC. Translating gives CASSSLAGPGYEQYF.

The CDR3 is CASSLKNTGLTDTQYF. As DNA, the CDR3 is TGTGCCAGCAGCCTAAAAAATACAGGGCTCACAGATACGCAGTATTTT. The chain joins TRBV6-6 to TRBJ2-3, with a weak D call TRBD1 (6 bases). The germline gives CDR1 MNHNY, CDR2 SVGAGI (reference sequence). This CDR3 region has 16 residues. With 6 bases removed from V and 2 bases from J, the gap between germline ends came to 18 bases.

The chain carries TRBV29-1 and TRBJ2-3, with 7 positions matching TRBD2. This CDR3 is built from 15 residues. The J segment lost 2 bases and the V segment lost 6 bases, leaving 11 bases of the junction unmatched. The germline CDR1 and CDR2 sequences are SQVTM and ANQGSEA. CDR3: CSVDPSGSSTDTQYF. In DNA, the CDR3 is TGCAGCGTCGACCCTAGCGGTTCCTCCACAGATACGCAGTATTTT.

This clone was seen only a few times. This chain connects TRBV19 to TRBJ1-5, with D unclear. The CDR3 is 14 amino acids. The germline gives CDR1 LNHDA, CDR2 SQIVND (reference sequence). The V end was cut by 3 bases, the J end by 7 bases, with 13 bases between. The DNA of the CDR3 is TGTGCCAGTAGTATCAATGGGCTAAGACAGCCCCAGCATTTT. Protein sequence: CASSINGLRQPQHF.

Only one count was recorded for this clone. V usage is TRBV9 and J usage is TRBJ2-3; weak D call: TRBD2 (5 bases). V was pared by 0 bases and J by 0 bases, with 14 bases between. CDR3 size: 17 residues. CDR1 is SGDLS and CDR2 is YYNGEE in the germline V gene. The chain's CDR3 is CASSVDSYRTSTDTQYF. The DNA of the CDR3 is TGTGCCAGCAGCGTAGATAGCTACCGGACTAGCACAGATACGCAGTATTTT.

The V call is TRBV5-6, the J call TRBJ2-5; the D is unclear. V dropped 4 bases and J dropped 4 bases, with 14 bases sitting between them. The CDR3 loop spans 14 amino acids. CDR1 SGHDT and CDR2 YYEEEE come from the germline V gene. Written as DNA, the CDR3 is TGTGCCAGCAGCCCTGTTACGGGTGTAGAGACCCAGTACTTC. Translating it yields CASSPVTGVETQYF.

The rearrangement links TRBV28 to TRBJ1-5, with D maybe TRBD1 (6 bases). There are 15 residues in the CDR3. Germline V lookup: CDR1 MDHEN, CDR2 SYDVKM. Trimming removed 2 bases from V and 0 bases from J, with 8 bases in between. CDR3 protein: CASSLQGHSNQPQHF. The CDR3 DNA reads as TGTGCCAGCAGTTTACAGGGGCATAGCAATCAGCCCCAGCATTTT.

This clone was recorded once. V and J are TRBV14 and TRBJ1-1; D is perhaps TRBD1 (5 bases). There are 14 residues in the CDR3. V lost 0 bases and J 5 bases, leaving 10 bases between the germline ends. Germline values: CDR1 SGHDN, CDR2 FVKESK. DNA for the CDR3: TGTGCCAGCAGCCAAGAGGGGGGTGGGACTGAAGCTTTCTTT. It encodes CASSQEGGGTEAFF.

This chain connects TRBV7-2 to TRBJ1-1; TRBD1 might be the D (6 bases). The CDR3 runs 13 residues. The germline V and J ends were trimmed by 5 bases and 4 bases, with 11 bases remaining between them. Per germline, CDR1 SGHTA and CDR2 FQGNSA. CDR3 DNA sequence: TGTGCCAGCAGCACGGACAGCTTCACTGAAGCTTTCTTT. It specifies CASSTDSFTEAFF.

The chain links TRBV6-6 to TRBJ2-7; TRBD2 matches at 14 bases. The CDR3 length is 15 residues. Unmatched junction bases numbered 1, after V lost 6 bases and J lost 0 bases. Germline CDR1 MNHNY, CDR2 SVGAGI (reference sequence). CDR3 sequence: CASRGLAGASYEQYV. CDR3 in DNA: TGTGCCAGCAGGGGACTAGCGGGGGCCTCCTACGAGCAGTACGTC.

This chain's CDR3 is CASSLEGQGNTIYF. As DNA, the CDR3 is TGTGCCAGCAGCTTGGAAGGACAGGGAAACACCATATATTTT. V is TRBV5-4 and J is TRBJ1-3; the D gene is possibly TRBD1 (6 bases). Germline V gene data show CDR1 as SGHNT and CDR2 as YYREEE (reference sequence). Trimming removed 0 bases from V and 4 bases from J, with 8 bases in between. CDR3 length: 14 amino acids. Filled out from reference TRBV5-4 and TRBJ1-3, the complete variable domain reads ETGVTQSPTHLIKTRGQQVTLRCSSQSGHNTVSWYQQALGQGPQFIFQYYREEENGRGNFPPRFSGLQFPNYSSELNVNALELDDSALYLCASSLEGQGNTIYFGEGSWLTVV.

This sequence joins TRBV27 and TRBJ1-1, with D tentatively TRBD1 (6 bases). This CDR3 is 13 amino acids long. V was clipped by 5 bases and J by 4 bases, with 11 bases between them. Germline CDR1 reads MNHEY; CDR2 reads SMNVEV (reference sequence). The CDR3 spells CASSARGFTEAFF. CDR3 nucleotide sequence: TGTGCCAGCAGTGCCAGGGGATTCACTGAAGCTTTCTTT.

J is TRBJ1-2 and V is TRBV7-8; 7 bases align to TRBD1. CDR1 and CDR2 from the germline V gene are SGHVS and FQNEAQ. V trimming: 4 bases; J trimming: 8 bases; junction bases outside the gene matches: 7. The length of the CDR3 is 13 residues. The CDR3 DNA reads TGTGCCAGCAGCTCCGACAGGGATTTGGGCTACACCTTC. Its protein is CASSSDRDLGYTF.

This clone showed up just once. This sequence joins TRBV28 and TRBJ1-1; 8 nucleotides line up with TRBD1. J lost 0 bases, V lost 3 bases, and 12 bases had no gene match. The length of the CDR3 is 18 residues. Germline values: CDR1 MDHEN, CDR2 SYDVKM. The CDR3 loop is CASSFSQWTGPMNTEAFF. The CDR3 DNA is TGTGCCAGCAGTTTTAGCCAATGGACAGGGCCGATGAACACTGAAGCTTTCTTT.

This clone showed up just a few times. The chain uses TRBV6-5 and TRBJ2-2, with 7 bases identical to TRBD1. The V and J ends lost 6 bases and 7 bases, in that order; junction bases with no gene match: 11. Germline lookup yields CDR1 MNHEY and CDR2 SVGAGI. This CDR3 spans 15 amino acids. This CDR3 is CASRLNRGWDGELFF. The CDR3 bases are TGTGCCAGCAGGCTTAACAGGGGCTGGGACGGGGAGCTGTTTTTT.

This rearrangement joins TRBV9 to TRBJ1-2; 8 bases match TRBD1. The CDR3 has 15 residues. CDR1 and CDR2 (germline): SGDLS, YYNGEE. Unmatched junction bases numbered 8, after V lost 3 bases and J lost 4 bases. The CDR3 DNA follows: TGTGCCAGCAGCGCCCGACAGGGGTCGGGCTATGGCTACACCTTC. It codes for CASSARQGSGYGYTF.

This clone has a single count. V gene TRBV5-1 combines with J gene TRBJ2-3; 10 nucleotides align to TRBD2. Germline CDR1 SGHRS, CDR2 YFSETQ. There are 16 residues in the CDR3. The junction had 2 bases not matched to a gene; V was cut back by 0 bases and J by 1 base. The CDR3 here is CASSLETSGGTDTQYF. CDR3 sequence (DNA): TGCGCCAGCAGCTTGGAAACTAGCGGGGGCACAGATACGCAGTATTTT.

V usage is TRBV5-4 and J usage is TRBJ2-5; D remains ambiguous. V lost 6 bases, J lost 2 bases, and 17 bases lay in between. Germline assignment: CDR1 SGHNT and CDR2 YYREEE (reference sequence). The CDR3 sequence is 15 residues long. CDR3 sequence (DNA): TGTGCCAGCACCTTTAATGATGGCTTACAAGAGACCCAGTACTTC. Its protein is CASTFNDGLQETQYF.